A selection of T cell receptor beta chains follows, all from one sample in a study of Ad26.COV2.S vaccination and SARS-CoV-2 variants. Assay used: immunoSEQ multiplex PCR; TCRdb lists only in-frame clones, some missing. The table lists around 380,000 clones, approximately 91% of them singletons, with about 3.6% in the top ten. The specimen comprised peripheral blood, sampled in a trial of Ad26.COV2.S vaccine versus placebo. The receptors shown here come from a person between 18 and 65 years old who received the Ad26.COV2.S COVID-19 vaccine or a placebo. CDR3s include the opening cysteine and the closing phenylalanine or tryptophan. D genes are given only for firm matches. Rows give clone size only sometimes, using once, few, many, or a class for an expanded clone.

J gene: TRBJ1-5
D gene: .
clone size: .
V gene: TRBV19
CDR3 DNA: TGTGCCAGTAGTATAACCCCTGTCCAAGGTCCCCAGCATTTT
CDR3 protein: CASSITPVQGPQHF

J gene: TRBJ1-2
D gene: .
clone size: .
V gene: TRBV9
CDR3 DNA: TGTGCCAGCAGCGTATATACAGGTGGGGCCTATGGCTACACCTTC
CDR3 protein: CASSVYTGGAYGYTF

J gene: TRBJ2-2
D gene: .
clone size: .
V gene: TRBV7-9
CDR3 DNA: TGTGCCAGCAGCTTCTCTAATTCAGGCAGGAACACCGGGGAGCTGTTTTTT
CDR3 protein: CASSFSNSGRNTGELFF

J gene: TRBJ1-3
D gene: .
clone size: .
V gene: TRBV20-1
CDR3 DNA: TGCAGTGCTAGTAACCCCGGGGATGGAAACACCATATATTTT
CDR3 protein: CSASNPGDGNTIYF

J gene: TRBJ2-5
D gene: TRBD2
clone size: .
V gene: TRBV5-1
CDR3 DNA: TGCGCCAGCAGCTCCTCAGGTTCTAGCGGAGGGGAGACCCAGTACTTC
CDR3 protein: CASSSSGSSGGETQYF

J gene: TRBJ2-7
D gene: .
clone size: .
V gene: TRBV3-1/TRBV3-2
CDR3 DNA: TGTGCCAGCAGCCAAGAACCCGGACCCAACTACGAGCAGTACTTC
CDR3 protein: CASSQEPGPNYEQYF

J gene: TRBJ1-1
D gene: .
clone size: .
V gene: TRBV4-1
CDR3 DNA: TGCGCCAACAGCCAAGTACAACAAAAGAACACTGAAGCTTTCTTT
CDR3 protein: CANSQVQQKNTEAFF

J gene: TRBJ2-3
D gene: .
clone size: .
V gene: TRBV5-1
CDR3 DNA: TGCGCCAGCAGCATACCACTGAGCACAGATACGCAGTATTTT
CDR3 protein: CASSIPLSTDTQYF

J gene: TRBJ1-2
D gene: .
clone size: .
V gene: TRBV2
CDR3 DNA: TGTGCCACCAAGGATTTCACGAGGAATGGCTACACCTTC
CDR3 protein: CATKDFTRNGYTF

J gene: TRBJ2-4
D gene: TRBD2
clone size: .
V gene: TRBV6-1
CDR3 DNA: TGTGCCAGCAGTGAGGGTAGGCTAGCGGGGAAAAACATTCAGTACTTC
CDR3 protein: CASSEGRLAGKNIQYF

J gene: TRBJ1-1
D gene: .
clone size: .
V gene: TRBV3-1/TRBV3-2
CDR3 DNA: TGTGCCAGCAGCCAAGGGTATAGGAACACTGAAGCTTTCTTT
CDR3 protein: CASSQGYRNTEAFF

J gene: TRBJ1-2
D gene: TRBD1
clone size: .
V gene: TRBV7-2
CDR3 DNA: TGTGCCAGCAGCGTGGGACAGACATCCTCGGGATATGGCTACACCTTC
CDR3 protein: CASSVGQTSSGYGYTF

J gene: TRBJ2-7
D gene: .
clone size: .
V gene: TRBV7-9
CDR3 DNA: TGTGCCAGCAGCTTCGAGACAGGCTTCTACGAGCAGTACTTC
CDR3 protein: CASSFETGFYEQYF

J gene: TRBJ1-6
D gene: .
clone size: once
V gene: TRBV30
CDR3 DNA: TGTGCCTGGAGTGTCCCCAGGGTCGGTAGAGCACCCCTCCACTTT
CDR3 protein: CAWSVPRVGRAPLHF

J gene: TRBJ2-3
D gene: TRBD1
clone size: .
V gene: TRBV18
CDR3 DNA: TGTGCCAGCTCAAGGGACAGGGGAAGCACAGATACGCAGTATTTT
CDR3 protein: CASSRDRGSTDTQYF

J gene: TRBJ2-1
D gene: .
clone size: .
V gene: TRBV5-1
CDR3 DNA: TGCGCCAGCAGCTTTTCCGGCGGGGCCAATGAGCAGTTCTTC
CDR3 protein: CASSFSGGANEQFF

J gene: TRBJ1-1
D gene: .
clone size: few
V gene: TRBV4-2
CDR3 DNA: TGTGCCAGCAGCCCCACCAGGGGGAACACTGAAGCTTTCTTT
CDR3 protein: CASSPTRGNTEAFF

J gene: TRBJ2-2
D gene: .
clone size: .
V gene: TRBV4-1
CDR3 DNA: TGCGCCAGCAGCCAAGCGGGGATACGACTCCGGAGGGACACCGGGGAGCTGTTTTTT
CDR3 protein: CASSQAGIRLRRDTGELFF

J gene: TRBJ1-6
D gene: .
clone size: few
V gene: TRBV11-2
CDR3 DNA: TGTGCCAGCACCGGAAGCGAGAATTCACCCCTCCACTTT
CDR3 protein: CASTGSENSPLHF

J gene: TRBJ1-5
D gene: .
clone size: .
V gene: TRBV9
CDR3 DNA: TGTGCCAGCAGCCTAGGGAGAAATCAGCCCCAGCATTTT
CDR3 protein: CASSLGRNQPQHF

J gene: TRBJ1-6
D gene: .
clone size: .
V gene: TRBV6-5
CDR3 DNA: TGTGCCAGCGGAACAACGGGTTCACCCCTCCACTTT
CDR3 protein: CASGTTGSPLHF

J gene: TRBJ1-6
D gene: TRBD1
clone size: few
V gene: TRBV5-6
CDR3 DNA: TGTGCCAGCCAGACAGGGTTCAATTCACCCCTCCACTTT
CDR3 protein: CASQTGFNSPLHF

J gene: TRBJ2-3
D gene: TRBD2
clone size: .
V gene: TRBV15
CDR3 DNA: TGTGCCACCAGCAGAGATCTTGGCGGGGGGGCATTAGATACGCAGTATTTT
CDR3 protein: CATSRDLGGGALDTQYF

J gene: TRBJ1-1
D gene: .
clone size: .
V gene: TRBV19
CDR3 DNA: TGTGCCAGTAGTATAATTGCCGGGACTGAAGCTTTCTTT
CDR3 protein: CASSIIAGTEAFF

J gene: TRBJ1-5
D gene: TRBD1
clone size: .
V gene: TRBV12-3/TRBV12-4
CDR3 DNA: TGTGCCAGCAGGCTGACAGGGGAACAGCCCCAGCATTTT
CDR3 protein: CASRLTGEQPQHF

J gene: TRBJ2-1
D gene: .
clone size: .
V gene: TRBV10-3
CDR3 DNA: TGTGCCATCAGCATGACAGGCCATGAGCAGTTCTTC
CDR3 protein: CAISMTGHEQFF

J gene: TRBJ2-2
D gene: .
clone size: .
V gene: TRBV2
CDR3 DNA: TGTGCCAGCAGTGTGCGGCAGCCCGGCGGGGAGCTGTTTTTT
CDR3 protein: CASSVRQPGGELFF

J gene: TRBJ2-5
D gene: TRBD2
clone size: .
V gene: TRBV6-1
CDR3 DNA: TGTGCCAGCAGTGAAAAGGGGAGGGGAGGGACCCAGTACTTC
CDR3 protein: CASSEKGRGGTQYF

J gene: TRBJ2-7
D gene: TRBD1
clone size: .
V gene: TRBV2
CDR3 DNA: TGTGCCAGCAACCCACAGGGGGCGGCCCAGCAGTACTTC
CDR3 protein: CASNPQGAAQQYF

J gene: TRBJ2-7
D gene: TRBD2
clone size: .
V gene: TRBV9
CDR3 DNA: TGTGCCAGCAGCGTAGTAGCTAGCGGGGGGCCCTACGAGCAGTACTTC
CDR3 protein: CASSVVASGGPYEQYF

J gene: TRBJ1-1
D gene: .
clone size: .
V gene: TRBV6-1
CDR3 DNA: TGTGCCAGCAGTGAAATGGCAGGGCCTGGGAACACTGAAGCTTTCTTT
CDR3 protein: CASSEMAGPGNTEAFF

J gene: TRBJ1-1
D gene: .
clone size: .
V gene: TRBV20-1
CDR3 DNA: TGCAGTGCTAGAGGGCTCCGTGAAGCTTTCTTT
CDR3 protein: CSARGLREAFF

J gene: TRBJ2-7
D gene: .
clone size: .
V gene: TRBV20-1
CDR3 DNA: TGCAGTGCTAGTCGTCTGGGGGAGCAGTACTTC
CDR3 protein: CSASRLGEQYF

J gene: TRBJ1-5
D gene: .
clone size: .
V gene: TRBV6-5
CDR3 DNA: TGTGCCAGCAGTTTGGGACGTTCCCAGCCCCAGCATTTT
CDR3 protein: CASSLGRSQPQHF

J gene: TRBJ1-6
D gene: TRBD1
clone size: .
V gene: TRBV10-3
CDR3 DNA: TGTGCCATCAAACCACAGGGGGACAATTCACCCCTCCACTTT
CDR3 protein: CAIKPQGDNSPLHF

J gene: TRBJ2-1
D gene: TRBD1
clone size: .
V gene: TRBV7-8
CDR3 DNA: TGTGCCAGCAGCTCATTCGACAGGGTCAATGAGCAGTTCTTC
CDR3 protein: CASSSFDRVNEQFF